This T cell receptor (beta chain) was obtained from a study of chemoradiotherapy in HPV16-positive cancers. The V segment lost 0 bases and the J segment 3 bases; nucleotides outside the gene matches: 6. CDR1 is SGHDT, CDR2 YYEEEE, per germline. The length of the CDR3 is 15 residues. Data came from immunoSEQ multiplex PCR; TCRdb stores just in-frame clones and leaves some out. The table lists 55,000 to 85,000 clones, almost 90% of them singletons. The sample was blood, taken from a patient who underwent chemoradiotherapy. This receptor was identified in a human donor with HPV-associated anogenital cancer. V usage is TRBV5-6 and J usage is TRBJ2-7; 7 bases match TRBD2. The CDR3, as DNA: TGTGCCAGCAGCTTGGCCGCGGGGGACCTCTACGAGCAGTACTTC. Encoded protein: CASSLAAGDLYEQYF.